This TCR beta chain was profiled in a study of cytomegalovirus exposure and HLA in healthy donors. About the research overall: An earlier analysis identified some 110 million unique TCR beta sequences in approximately 190 million T cells. Caucasian-associated ancestry cluster membership applied to approximately 84% of around 400 genotyped donors.

PCR was performed using 60 Vbeta and 13 Jbeta primers. Profiling relied on immunoSEQ multiplex PCR, and the TCRdb table lists in-frame clones only, not all of them. The sample shows 50,000 to 70,000 clones, approximately 71% of them seen only once. The sample holds a few counts of this clone. The antigen remains undetermined. The V end lost 0 bases, the J end lost 5 bases, and 9 bases lay between the germline ends. CDR1 is SGHRS and CDR2 is YFSETQ in the germline V gene. This CDR3 is 14 amino acids long. Broader study findings: V- and J-gene trimming of TCR beta was linked (in a later analysis) to a missense DCLRE1C variant. In a later analysis, at a false discovery rate of 0.05, 15,000 to 20,000 TCR beta sequences matched HLA alleles.

The chain has TRBV5-1 and TRBJ2-1, with D tentatively TRBD1 (6 bases). The sequenced sample was PBMCs. The source is a man in his forties in good health and CMV-seropositive. The CDR3 here is CASSLGGLNNEQFF. The CDR3 bases are TGCGCCAGCAGCTTGGGGGGGCTCAACAATGAGCAGTTCTTC. The entire variable domain, with the rest obtained from reference TRBV5-1 and TRBJ2-1, is as follows: KAGVTQTPRYLIKTRGQQVTLSCSPISGHRSVSWYQQTPGQGLQFLFEYFSETQRNKGNFPGRFSGRQFSNSRSEMNVSTLELGDSALYLCASSLGGLNNEQFFGPGTRLTVL.